This entry describes one TCR beta chain. The data are from a study of T cell changes during pregnancy in multiple sclerosis. The length of the CDR3 is 17 residues. Data came from immunoSEQ multiplex PCR; TCRdb stores just in-frame clones and leaves some out. The repertoire has over 30,000 clones, about 89% of them found once; the top ten carry 2.5% to 3%. Sequenced here: CD4+ T cells from peripheral blood mononuclear cells, sampled in the third trimester of pregnancy. This receptor was identified in a female donor in good health, enrolled as a control in a pregnancy study. The gene calls are TRBV21-1 and TRBJ2-3; the D call in the table, TRBD2, was not verified against the DNA. TRBV21-1 is a pseudogene locus. CDR3 region: CASSTRGTRCGTDTQYF. CDR3 DNA: TGTGCCAGCAGCACTCGTGGGACTAGATGTGGCACAGATACGCAGTATTTT.